The 16 T cell receptor beta chains presented below share a single source sample, sequenced in a study of blood T cell repertoires in COVID-19 (dated by TCRdb to the early 2020s). Library preparation employed the immunoSEQ multiplex PCR assay. TCRdb mirrors the immuneACCESS table, restricted to in-frame sequences. Some clones are absent from its copies; in checked studies, under half trace to an unresolved V gene, and the reason for the others is unknown. The sample yields 250,000 to 300,000 clones; 89% were counted once. Jointly, the top ten make up 2.2% of the sample. The specimen was peripheral blood. The source of these receptors is a man aged 50 to 59 with acute or convalescent COVID-19.

This clone was seen a single time. This rearrangement joins TRBV9 to TRBJ1-2; no clear D gene. The CDR3 extends over 12 amino acids. Germline values: CDR1 SGDLS, CDR2 YYNGEE. Trimming shortened V by 2 bases and J by 1 base, and 3 bases separated the two germline ends. CDR3: CASSVNNYGYTF. CDR3 bases: TGTGCCAGCAGCGTTAATAACTATGGCTACACCTTC.

The genes are TRBV12-3 or TRBV12-4 and TRBJ2-1; no clear D gene. Trimming cost V 4 bases and J 5 bases, with 9 bases left between them. The CDR3 has 13 amino acids. The chain's CDR3 is CASSSSSHNEQFF. DNA for the CDR3: TGTGCCAGCAGTTCGAGTAGCCACAATGAGCAGTTCTTC.

The genes are TRBV7-6 and TRBJ1-1; perhaps TRBD1 as D (5 bases). Germline CDR1 SGHVS, CDR2 FNYEAQ. This CDR3 has 13 residues. The V gene lost 5 bases and the J gene lost 5 bases, with 12 bases spanning the gap. The CDR3, as DNA: TGTGCCAGCAGCCAAGGGGTGGGAACTGAAGCTTTCTTT. This encodes CASSQGVGTEAFF.

V usage is TRBV5-4 and J usage is TRBJ2-3, with 7 bases fitting TRBD1. The junction had 9 bases not matched to a gene; V was cut back by 4 bases and J by 1 base. The germline gives CDR1 SGHNT, CDR2 YYREEE (reference sequence). This CDR3 has 16 residues. The CDR3 DNA is TGTGCCAGCAGCCCCGGTCTACAGGGGCGCACAGATACGCAGTATTTT. Translated, it gives CASSPGLQGRTDTQYF.

CDR3 sequence: CSMTKAGGRTDTQYF. In DNA, the CDR3 is TGCAGCATGACCAAAGCGGGGGGGCGAACAGATACGCAGTATTTT. The chain joins TRBV29-1 to TRBJ2-3; 10 positions match TRBD2. This CDR3 comprises 15 residues. CDR1 is SQVTM, CDR2 ANQGSEA, per germline. The J segment lost 3 bases and the V segment lost 8 bases, leaving 11 bases of the junction unmatched.

This sequence joins TRBV20-1 and TRBJ1-4; the D gene is possibly TRBD1 (6 bases). Trimming pared 3 bases from V and 4 bases from J, leaving 15 bases between. This CDR3 contains 15 residues. Germline lookup yields CDR1 DFQATT and CDR2 SNEGSKA (reference sequence). The CDR3 reads CSASLGGGRNEKLFF. The CDR3 DNA reads as TGCAGTGCTAGTCTAGGGGGAGGGCGTAATGAAAAACTGTTTTTT.

J is TRBJ2-5 and V is TRBV9; weak D call: TRBD2 (5 bases). CDR1 is SGDLS, CDR2 YYNGEE, per germline. This CDR3 has 15 amino acids. V dropped 4 bases and J dropped 3 bases, with 16 bases sitting between them. DNA of the CDR3: TGTGCCAGCAGCCCGGGAACTAGTACCAAAGAGACCCAGTACTTC. Its translation is CASSPGTSTKETQYF.

This sequence joins TRBV7-2 and TRBJ2-2; D might be TRBD2 (5 bases). This CDR3 has 17 residues. V was trimmed by 5 bases and J by 7 bases, leaving 23 bases between them. Germline V gene data show CDR1 as SGHTA and CDR2 as FQGNSA. CDR3 sequence reads: CASSRGSGSALVGELFF. In nucleotides, the CDR3 is TGTGCCAGCAGCCGTGGGTCGGGGTCGGCTTTGGTCGGGGAGCTGTTTTTT.

The V gene is TRBV19, the J gene TRBJ1-2; 10 bases align to TRBD1. This CDR3 comprises 14 residues. Germline trimming cut 4 bases from V and 4 bases from J; bases unmatched to any gene: 3. Per germline, CDR1 LNHDA and CDR2 SQIVND (reference sequence). This CDR3 reads CASSTRQGAYGYTF. Written as DNA, the CDR3 is TGTGCCAGTAGTACCCGACAGGGGGCCTATGGCTACACCTTC.

This rearrangement joins TRBV29-1 to TRBJ2-1; 8 bases match TRBD1. The CDR3 has 11 amino acids. J was trimmed by 9 bases and V by 8 bases; bases with no gene match: 6. Per germline, CDR1 SQVTM and CDR2 ANQGSEA. The CDR3 region has the DNA TGCAGCACCCAGGGGGCCGGTGAGCAGTTCTTC. Translating gives CSTQGAGEQFF.

The gene calls are TRBV19 and TRBJ2-1; D might be TRBD2 (5 bases). The ends were cut back, 7 bases at V and 7 bases at J, with 20 bases in the middle. CDR1 LNHDA and CDR2 SQIVND come from the germline V gene (reference sequence). The CDR3 is 15 amino acids. The CDR3 nucleotides are TGTGCCAGTACGGATCGGGGAACCCCTATGAATGAGCAGTTCTTC. It yields the protein CASTDRGTPMNEQFF.

The CDR3, as DNA: TGCGCCAGCAGCTTCTGGGGGGGACAGCCCCAGCATTTT. Amino acids: CASSFWGGQPQHF. The chain uses TRBV5-1 and TRBJ1-5; the D gene is possibly TRBD1 (5 bases). Trimming took 2 bases from V and 7 from J, leaving 10 bases between them. The CDR3 spans 13 residues. CDR1 and CDR2 from the germline V gene are SGHRS and YFSETQ.

This chain uses TRBV15 with TRBJ1-1, with D possibly matching TRBD1 (5 bases). This CDR3 has 14 amino acids. Germline CDR1 and CDR2: LNHNV and YYDKDF (reference sequence). Between the trimmed V and J ends, which lost 4 bases and 0 bases, there was a span of 9 bases. The CDR3 here is CATSKQGMNTEAFF. DNA of the CDR3: TGTGCCACCAGCAAGCAGGGCATGAACACTGAAGCTTTCTTT.

V gene TRBV13 combines with J gene TRBJ2-5, with D tentatively TRBD1 (5 bases). Trimming pared 3 bases from V and 5 bases from J, leaving 16 bases between. The CDR3 has 15 amino acids. Germline CDR1 and CDR2: PRHDT and FYEKMQ (reference sequence). CDR3 loop: CASSFMEAGQETQYF. The DNA of the CDR3 is TGTGCCAGCAGCTTTATGGAAGCAGGGCAGGAGACCCAGTACTTC.

The J gene is TRBJ2-7, the V gene TRBV4-1; 7 nucleotides match TRBD2. V lost 0 bases, J lost 7 bases, and 15 bases stayed unmatched. CDR3 size: 17 residues. Germline assignment: CDR1 MGHRA and CDR2 YSYEKL. The CDR3 region is CASSQDRGVDVYEEQYF. CDR3 DNA sequence: TGCGCCAGCAGCCAAGATCGGGGGGTAGATGTTTACGAAGAGCAGTACTTC.

This clone was seen once. A read error may produce the germline difference seen at one junction end. This sequence joins TRBV9 and TRBJ1-2; TRBD1 agrees at 9 bases. This CDR3 has 15 amino acids. In germline, CDR1 is SGDLS, CDR2 YYNGEE. The CDR3 DNA reads as TGTGCCCGCAGCGCGACGGGGGGGACAGGGAATGGCTACACCTTC. This codes for CARSATGGTGNGYTF.